The 5 T cell receptor beta chains given below trace back to one sample, sequenced in a study of beta chain features in type 1 diabetes. Study-wide findings and caveats: Moderate yet significant TCRB CDR3 shortening was seen in Type 1 diabetes patients in all four CD4+ subsets.

Antigens for these TCRs are unknown. What was sequenced were expressed TCRB transcripts, since all of the isolated RNA had been reverse transcribed. The assay was immunoSEQ multiplex PCR, and TCRdb's table has in-frame clones only and misses some. The sample holds some 120,000 clones; around 15% are singletons and the top ten take 2.6%. The source material was central memory CD4+ T cells from blood. These TCRs come from a man in his late teens or twenties with type 1 diabetes.

This clone was observed a few times. The same CDR3 can be traced to other DNA sequences in this sample. The gene calls are TRBV19 and TRBJ1-1; no firm D call. The V end was cut by 7 bases, the J end by 1 base, with 10 bases between. Germline-derived CDR1 and CDR2 are LNHDA and SQIVND (reference sequence). The CDR3 length is 13 residues. CDR3 in DNA: TGTGCCAGTACCCCGCGGCAGAACACTGAAGCTTTCTTT. It specifies CASTPRQNTEAFF.

This clone was recorded a few times. The chain carries TRBV28 and TRBJ1-4; D may be TRBD1 (6 bases). V was cut by 5 bases and J by 5 bases, with 12 bases left in between. The CDR3 contains 14 residues. Germline V CDR1 and CDR2: MDHEN, SYDVKM. The DNA for the CDR3 is TGTGCCAGCAGTGTCCCACAGGGAAATGAAAAACTGTTTTTT. Translation gives CASSVPQGNEKLFF.

This clone appeared a few times. The chain carries TRBV27 and TRBJ1-4; no definite D call. The CDR3 consists of 14 residues. Germline V gene lookup returns CDR1 MNHEY and CDR2 SMNVEV (reference sequence). V was clipped by 8 bases and J by 4 bases, with 14 bases between them. CDR3 coding DNA: TGTGCCAGCCGAAACTCCGGGAGTAATGAAAAACTGTTTTTT. The encoded protein is CASRNSGSNEKLFF.

In the case of this clone: A read error may explain this, as a much larger clone is one base away. This chain joins TRBV6-5 and TRBJ2-3; the D gene is possibly TRBD2 (5 bases). The V gene's germline CDR1 is MNHEY and CDR2 SVGAGI. V was shortened by 7 bases and J by 4 bases, with 6 bases between the two germline ends. The CDR3 length is 11 residues. CDR3 coding DNA: TGTGCCAGCATACTAGCAGATACGCAGTATTTT. The encoded protein is CASILADTQYF.

This clone was observed a handful of times. The V call is TRBV4-1, the J call TRBJ2-3; D is uncertain. Germline CDR1 MGHRA, CDR2 YSYEKL. V was trimmed by 3 bases and J by 4 bases, leaving 11 bases between them. The CDR3 sequence is 14 residues long. This CDR3 is CASSHKPSADTQYF. CDR3 nucleotide sequence: TGCGCCAGCAGCCATAAGCCGAGCGCAGATACGCAGTATTTT.